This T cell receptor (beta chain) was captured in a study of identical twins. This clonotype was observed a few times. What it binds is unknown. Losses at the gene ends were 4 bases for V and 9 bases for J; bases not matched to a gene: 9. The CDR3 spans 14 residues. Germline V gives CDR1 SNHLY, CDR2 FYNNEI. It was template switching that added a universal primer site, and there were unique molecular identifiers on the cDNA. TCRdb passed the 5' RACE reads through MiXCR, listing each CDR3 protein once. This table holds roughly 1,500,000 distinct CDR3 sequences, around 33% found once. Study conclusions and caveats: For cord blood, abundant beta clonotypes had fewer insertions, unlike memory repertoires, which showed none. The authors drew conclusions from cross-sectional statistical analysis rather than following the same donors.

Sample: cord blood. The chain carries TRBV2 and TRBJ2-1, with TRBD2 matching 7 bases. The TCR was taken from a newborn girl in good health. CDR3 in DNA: TGTGCCAGCAGTGTTGGGGGGAGGGCCAGTGAGCAGTTCTTC. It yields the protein CASSVGGRASEQFF.